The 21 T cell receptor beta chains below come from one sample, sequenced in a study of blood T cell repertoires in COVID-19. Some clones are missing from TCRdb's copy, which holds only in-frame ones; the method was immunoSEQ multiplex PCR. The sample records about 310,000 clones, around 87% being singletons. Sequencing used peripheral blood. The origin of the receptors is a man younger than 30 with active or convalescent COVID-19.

The CDR3: CASSTPSGRADTQYF. The CDR3, as DNA: TGTGCCAGCAGCACTCCTAGCGGGAGGGCAGATACGCAGTATTTT. V and J are TRBV7-9 and TRBJ2-3; 12 nucleotides line up with TRBD2. Trimming at V came to 5 bases and at J to 4 bases, leaving 4 bases not matched to a gene. Germline assignment: CDR1 SEHNR and CDR2 FQNEAQ (reference sequence). CDR3 length: 15 residues.

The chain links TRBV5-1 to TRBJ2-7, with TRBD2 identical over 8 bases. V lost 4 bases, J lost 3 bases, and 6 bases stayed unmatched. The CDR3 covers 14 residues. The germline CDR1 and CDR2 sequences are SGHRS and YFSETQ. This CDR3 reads CASSPGGTSYEQYF. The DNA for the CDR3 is TGCGCCAGCAGCCCGGGGGGGACTAGCTACGAGCAGTACTTC.

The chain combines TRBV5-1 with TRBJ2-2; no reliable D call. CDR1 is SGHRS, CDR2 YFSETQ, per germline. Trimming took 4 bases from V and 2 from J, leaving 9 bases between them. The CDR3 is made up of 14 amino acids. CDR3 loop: CASSPGSNTGELFF. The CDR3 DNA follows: TGCGCCAGCAGCCCAGGATCTAACACCGGGGAGCTGTTTTTT. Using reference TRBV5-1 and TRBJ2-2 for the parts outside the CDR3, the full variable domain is KAGVTQTPRYLIKTRGQQVTLSCSPISGHRSVSWYQQTPGQGLQFLFEYFSETQRNKGNFPGRFSGRQFSNSRSEMNVSTLELGDSALYLCASSPGSNTGELFFGEGSRLTVL.

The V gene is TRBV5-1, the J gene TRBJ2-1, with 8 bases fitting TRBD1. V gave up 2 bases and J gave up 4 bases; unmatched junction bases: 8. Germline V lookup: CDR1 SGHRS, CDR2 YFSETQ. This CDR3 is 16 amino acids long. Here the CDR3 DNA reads TGCGCCAGCAGCTTAGGCGGGACAGGACAGTACAATGAGCAGTTCTTC. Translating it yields CASSLGGTGQYNEQFF.

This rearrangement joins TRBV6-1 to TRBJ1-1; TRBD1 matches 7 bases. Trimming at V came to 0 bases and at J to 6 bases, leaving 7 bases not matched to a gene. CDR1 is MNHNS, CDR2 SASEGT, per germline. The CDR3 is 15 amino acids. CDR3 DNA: TGTGCCAGCAGTGAAGCAAGACAGGGTAACGCTGAAGCTTTCTTT. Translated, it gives CASSEARQGNAEAFF.

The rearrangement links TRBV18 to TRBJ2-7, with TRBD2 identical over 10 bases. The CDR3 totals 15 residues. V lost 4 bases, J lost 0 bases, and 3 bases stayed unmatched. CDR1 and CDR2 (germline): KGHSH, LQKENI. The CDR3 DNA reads TGTGCCAGCTCACTTCGACTAGCGGGCTCCTACGAGCAGTACTTC. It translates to CASSLRLAGSYEQYF.

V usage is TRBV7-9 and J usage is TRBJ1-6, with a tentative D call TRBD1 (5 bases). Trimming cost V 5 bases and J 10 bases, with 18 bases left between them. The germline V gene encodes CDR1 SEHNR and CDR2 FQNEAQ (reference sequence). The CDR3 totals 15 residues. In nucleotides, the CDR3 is TGTGCCAGCAGCGGCCCGGGGGGTATCGGATCACCCCTCCACTTT. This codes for CASSGPGGIGSPLHF.

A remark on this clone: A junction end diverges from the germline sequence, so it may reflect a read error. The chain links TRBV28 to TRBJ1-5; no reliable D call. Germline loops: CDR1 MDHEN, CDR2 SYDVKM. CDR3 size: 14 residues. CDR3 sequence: CASTLGGINQPQHF. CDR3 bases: TGTGCCAGCACTTTAGGAGGGATAAATCAGCCCCAGCATTTT.

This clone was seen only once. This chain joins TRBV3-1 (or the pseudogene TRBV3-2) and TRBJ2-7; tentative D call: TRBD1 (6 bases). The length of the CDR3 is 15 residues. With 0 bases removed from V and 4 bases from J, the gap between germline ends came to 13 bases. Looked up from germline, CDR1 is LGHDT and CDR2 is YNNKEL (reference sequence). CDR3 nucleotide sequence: TGTGCCAGCAGCCAAGATATAACAGGGTTTTACGAGCAGTACTTC. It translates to CASSQDITGFYEQYF.

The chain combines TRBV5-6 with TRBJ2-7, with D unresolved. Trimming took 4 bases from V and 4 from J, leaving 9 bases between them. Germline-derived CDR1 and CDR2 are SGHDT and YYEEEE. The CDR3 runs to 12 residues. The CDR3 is CASSPRGYEQYF. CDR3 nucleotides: TGTGCCAGCAGCCCCCGAGGATACGAGCAGTACTTC.

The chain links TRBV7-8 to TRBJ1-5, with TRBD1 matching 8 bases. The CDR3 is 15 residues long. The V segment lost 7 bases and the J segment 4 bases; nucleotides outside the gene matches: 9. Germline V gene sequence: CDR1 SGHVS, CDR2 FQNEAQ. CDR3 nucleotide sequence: TGTGCCAGCAAATCTCAGGGGGCAGGGAATCAGCCCCAGCATTTT. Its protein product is CASKSQGAGNQPQHF.

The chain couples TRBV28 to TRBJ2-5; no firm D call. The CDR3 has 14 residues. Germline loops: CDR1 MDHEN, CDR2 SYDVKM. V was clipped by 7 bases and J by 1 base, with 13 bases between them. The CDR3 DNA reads TGTGCCAGCACCCTACCCGGAGCCCAAGAGACCCAGTACTTC. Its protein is CASTLPGAQETQYF.

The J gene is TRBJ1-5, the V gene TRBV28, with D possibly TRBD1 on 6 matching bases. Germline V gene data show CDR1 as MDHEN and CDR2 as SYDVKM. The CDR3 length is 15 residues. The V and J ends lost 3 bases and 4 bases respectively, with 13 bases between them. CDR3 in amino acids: CASSFEGHTNQPQHF. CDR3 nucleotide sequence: TGTGCCAGCAGTTTTGAGGGACATACGAATCAGCCCCAGCATTTT.

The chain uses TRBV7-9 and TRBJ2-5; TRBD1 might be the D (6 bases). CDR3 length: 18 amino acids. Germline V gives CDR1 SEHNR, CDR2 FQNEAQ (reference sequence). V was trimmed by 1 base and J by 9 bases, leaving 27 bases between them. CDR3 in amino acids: CASSLGGVGGRPRVAQYF. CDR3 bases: TGTGCCAGCAGCTTAGGTGGTGTAGGGGGACGTCCCCGGGTGGCCCAGTACTTC.

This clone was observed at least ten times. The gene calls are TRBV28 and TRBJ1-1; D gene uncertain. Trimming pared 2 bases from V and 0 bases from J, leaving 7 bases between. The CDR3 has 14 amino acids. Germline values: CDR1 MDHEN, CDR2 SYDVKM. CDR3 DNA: TGTGCCAGCAGTTTAGGTCACATGAACACTGAAGCTTTCTTT. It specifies CASSLGHMNTEAFF. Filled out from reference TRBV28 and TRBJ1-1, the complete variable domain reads DVKVTQSSRYLVKRTGEKVFLECVQDMDHENMFWYRQDPGLGLRLIYFSYDVKMKEKGDIPEGYSVSREKKERFSLILESASTNQTSMYLCASSLGHMNTEAFFGQGTRLTVV.

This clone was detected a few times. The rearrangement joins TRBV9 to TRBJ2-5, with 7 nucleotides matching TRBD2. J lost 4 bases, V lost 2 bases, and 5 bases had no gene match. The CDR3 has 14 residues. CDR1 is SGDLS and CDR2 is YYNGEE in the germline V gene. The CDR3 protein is CASSVNWEGETQYF. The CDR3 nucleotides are TGTGCCAGCAGCGTTAATTGGGAGGGAGAGACCCAGTACTTC.

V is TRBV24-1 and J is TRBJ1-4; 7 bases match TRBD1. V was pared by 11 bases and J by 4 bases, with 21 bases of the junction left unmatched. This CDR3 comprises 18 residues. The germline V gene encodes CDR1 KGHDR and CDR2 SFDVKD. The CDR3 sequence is CARRRARQTGQINEKLFF. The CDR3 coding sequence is TGTGCCAGACGAAGAGCCCGCCAAACGGGACAGATTAATGAAAAACTGTTTTTT.

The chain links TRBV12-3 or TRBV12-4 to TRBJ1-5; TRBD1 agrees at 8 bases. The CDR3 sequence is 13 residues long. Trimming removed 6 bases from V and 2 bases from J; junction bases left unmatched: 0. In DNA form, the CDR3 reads TGTGCCAGCAGGACAGGGGGCAATCAGCCCCAGCATTTT. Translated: CASRTGGNQPQHF.

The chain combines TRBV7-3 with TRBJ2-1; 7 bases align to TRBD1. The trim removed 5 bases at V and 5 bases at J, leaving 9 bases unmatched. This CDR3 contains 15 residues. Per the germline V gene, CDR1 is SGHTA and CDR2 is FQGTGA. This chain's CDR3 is CASSLRTGWDNEQFF. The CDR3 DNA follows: TGTGCCAGCAGCCTGCGGACAGGCTGGGACAATGAGCAGTTCTTC.

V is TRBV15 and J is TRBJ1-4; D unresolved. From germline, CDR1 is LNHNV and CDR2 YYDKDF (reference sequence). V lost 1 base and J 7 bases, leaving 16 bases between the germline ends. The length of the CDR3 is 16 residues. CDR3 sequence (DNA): TGTGCCACCAGCAGAGTCGGGTCCGGGTCGGCTGAAAAACTGTTTTTT. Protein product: CATSRVGSGSAEKLFF. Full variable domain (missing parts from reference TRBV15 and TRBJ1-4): DAMVIQNPRYQVTQFGKPVTLSCSQTLNHNVMYWYQQKSSQAPKLLFHYYDKDFNNEADTPDNFQSRRPNTSFCFLDIRSPGLGDTAMYLCATSRVGSGSAEKLFFGSGTQLSVL.

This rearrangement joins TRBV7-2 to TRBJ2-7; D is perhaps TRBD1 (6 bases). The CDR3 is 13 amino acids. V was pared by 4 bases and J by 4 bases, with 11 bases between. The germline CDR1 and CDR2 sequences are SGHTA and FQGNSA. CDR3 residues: CASSWGPAYEQYF. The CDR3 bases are TGTGCCAGCAGCTGGGGGCCGGCGTACGAGCAGTACTTC. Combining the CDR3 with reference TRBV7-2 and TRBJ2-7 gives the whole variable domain GAGVSQSPSNKVTEKGKDVELRCDPISGHTALYWYRQSLGQGLEFLIYFQGNSAPDKSGLPSDRFSAERTGGSVSTLTIQRTQQEDSAVYLCASSWGPAYEQYFGPGTRLTVT.